The next 27 T cell receptor beta chains were all read from a single sample in a study of cytomegalovirus exposure and HLA in healthy donors. The primer mix had 60 Vbeta and 13 Jbeta primers. TCRdb's copy holds only in-frame clones and misses some; the assay was immunoSEQ multiplex PCR. The table includes more than 100,000 clones, 60% to 80% detected once. The sequencing input was PBMCs. Source of these receptors: a man aged 50 or older in good health and CMV-seropositive.

The V call is TRBV2, the J call TRBJ1-2; 7 bases align to TRBD1. After removal of 5 bases from V and 7 bases from J, the junction contained 7 bases not matched to a gene. Germline lookup yields CDR1 SNHLY and CDR2 FYNNEI. CDR3 size: 13 residues. CDR3: CASSRGPGPGYTF. CDR3 coding DNA: TGTGCCAGCAGTAGGGGGCCCGGGCCTGGCTACACCTTC.

The chain employs TRBV11-3 and TRBJ2-5; the D gene is possibly TRBD2 (6 bases). CDR1 and CDR2 (germline): SGHNT, YENEEA. The CDR3 spans 15 residues. Between the trimmed V and J ends, which lost 4 bases and 4 bases, there was a span of 16 bases. As DNA, the CDR3 is TGTGCCAGCAGCTCTGGTTCGGGGGTTGGAGAGACCCAGTACTTC. Translation gives CASSSGSGVGETQYF.

The CDR3 DNA is TGTGCCAGCAGCCCTGACAGGGGAAACGAGCAGTACTTC. It yields the protein CASSPDRGNEQYF. The rearrangement links TRBV11-2 to TRBJ2-7, with 8 bases aligning to TRBD1. V was clipped by 5 bases and J by 5 bases; unmatched bases: 5. The germline V gene has CDR1 SGHAT and CDR2 FQNNGV. CDR3 length equals 13 residues.

This chain uses TRBV5-4 with TRBJ2-3; possibly TRBD2 for D (6 bases). This CDR3 spans 14 amino acids. CDR1 SGHNT and CDR2 YYREEE come from the germline V gene (reference sequence). The V gene lost 2 bases and the J gene lost 1 base, with 8 bases spanning the gap. CDR3 bases: TGTGCCAGCAGCTTAATAGCGGGCACAGATACGCAGTATTTT. It encodes CASSLIAGTDTQYF.

The chain couples TRBV6-1 to TRBJ2-5; 7 bases align to TRBD2. V lost 7 bases to trimming and J lost 4 bases; unmatched junction nucleotides: 6. Germline V gene data show CDR1 as MNHNS and CDR2 as SASEGT. This CDR3 region has 13 residues. CDR3 loop: CASTAGAAETQYF. CDR3 DNA sequence: TGTGCCAGCACGGCGGGAGCGGCAGAGACCCAGTACTTC.

The chain joins TRBV5-4 to TRBJ1-1; D unclear. V lost 3 bases to trimming and J lost 11 bases, with 23 bases between them. The CDR3 spans 15 residues. The germline V gene has CDR1 SGHNT and CDR2 YYREEE (reference sequence). CDR3 in DNA: TGTGCCAGCAGCTCTCATAGTTCTCCCATCGGGATCGCTTTCTTT. Amino acid sequence: CASSSHSSPIGIAFF.

There are a few counts of this clone. Other DNA sequences from this sample encode an identical CDR3 as well. V is TRBV6-1 and J is TRBJ2-7; 10 positions match TRBD1. Germline V gene data show CDR1 as MNHNS and CDR2 as SASEGT. The CDR3 totals 12 residues. V dropped 8 bases and J dropped 4; count of bases not matched to a gene: 2. The DNA for the CDR3 is TGTGCCAGCCGGGACAGGGGTTACGAGCAGTACTTC. Protein sequence: CASRDRGYEQYF.

The V call is TRBV7-2, the J call TRBJ2-7; 7 bases align to TRBD1. Germline trimming cut 5 bases from V and 2 bases from J; bases unmatched to any gene: 6. The CDR3 contains 14 residues. Germline V CDR1 and CDR2: SGHTA, FQGNSA. The CDR3 bases are TGTGCCAGCAGCGGGGACAGCAAAACCTACGAGCAGTACTTC. Protein sequence: CASSGDSKTYEQYF. Variable domain in full (rest from reference TRBV7-2 and TRBJ2-7): GAGVSQSPSNKVTEKGKDVELRCDPISGHTALYWYRQSLGQGLEFLIYFQGNSAPDKSGLPSDRFSAERTGGSVSTLTIQRTQQEDSAVYLCASSGDSKTYEQYFGPGTRLTVT.

CDR3 region: CASSPEGLAGDEQYF. CDR3 nucleotides: TGTGCCAGCTCACCAGAAGGACTAGCGGGAGACGAGCAGTACTTC. The chain joins TRBV18 to TRBJ2-7; 13 bases align to TRBD2. The CDR3 covers 15 residues. The junction had 3 bases not matched to a gene; V was cut back by 2 bases and J by 5 bases. Germline lookup yields CDR1 KGHSH and CDR2 LQKENI. The full variable domain, its missing parts supplied by reference TRBV18 and TRBJ2-7, is NAGVMQNPRHLVRRRGQEARLRCSPMKGHSHVYWYRQLPEEGLKFMVYLQKENIIDESGMPKERFSAEFPKEGPSILRIQQVVRGDSAAYFCASSPEGLAGDEQYFGPGTRLTVT.

V usage is TRBV7-8 and J usage is TRBJ2-2; TRBD2 matches 14 bases. Germline V gene sequence: CDR1 SGHVS, CDR2 FQNEAQ. Unmatched junction bases numbered 13, after V lost 4 bases and J lost 6 bases. This CDR3 comprises 19 residues. CDR3 sequence: CASSYGLAGGMVVSGELFF. The CDR3 DNA sequence: TGTGCCAGCAGCTATGGACTAGCGGGAGGAATGGTAGTTTCCGGGGAGCTGTTTTTT.

This clone was seen a few times. The chain joins TRBV7-9 to TRBJ2-1; D remains ambiguous. The V end was cut by 5 bases, the J end by 3 bases, with 14 bases between. The CDR3 totals 15 residues. From germline, CDR1 is SEHNR and CDR2 FQNEAQ (reference sequence). The CDR3 protein is CASSPGSNNYNEQFF. The CDR3 DNA follows: TGTGCCAGCAGCCCAGGTAGTAATAACTACAATGAGCAGTTCTTC.

The CDR3 reads CSVRTGVLINYGYTF. The CDR3 bases are TGCAGCGTTCGGACAGGGGTGCTTATAAACTATGGCTACACCTTC. The V gene is TRBV29-1, the J gene TRBJ1-2; 9 bases are a match to TRBD1. The trim removed 5 bases at V and 2 bases at J, leaving 9 bases unmatched. The CDR3 is 15 residues long. The germline CDR1 and CDR2 sequences are SQVTM and ANQGSEA.

A single count supports this clone. This sequence joins TRBV5-1 and TRBJ2-2; the match to TRBD1 covers 8 bases. Germline CDR1 and CDR2: SGHRS and YFSETQ. The CDR3 runs 14 residues. The ends lost 4 bases at V and 5 bases at J; junction bases unmatched: 4. This chain's CDR3 is CASSGQGGTGELFF. CDR3 nucleotides: TGCGCCAGCAGCGGACAGGGAGGTACCGGGGAGCTGTTTTTT.

This sequence joins TRBV28 and TRBJ1-2; 7 bases line up with TRBD1. CDR1 and CDR2 from the germline V gene are MDHEN and SYDVKM. The CDR3 spans 15 residues. V shed 2 bases, J shed 6 bases, and the junction held 9 bases outside the gene matches. In DNA form, the CDR3 reads TGTGCCAGCAGTTTACGGGGACAGCGCCCTGATGGCTACACCTTC. Translating gives CASSLRGQRPDGYTF.

The chain employs TRBV29-1 and TRBJ1-1; D perhaps matches TRBD1 (5 bases). The CDR3 has 10 residues. The germline CDR1 and CDR2 sequences are SQVTM and ANQGSEA. V lost 7 bases and J 7 bases, leaving 10 bases between the germline ends. DNA for the CDR3: TGCAGCGCGGGGGGGTATGAAGCTTTCTTT. Translated, it gives CSAGGYEAFF.

The genes are TRBV27 and TRBJ2-3; a possible D gene is TRBD1 (5 bases). CDR3 length: 16 residues. The ends were cut back, 0 bases at V and 5 bases at J, with 15 bases in the middle. The germline V gene has CDR1 MNHEY and CDR2 SMNVEV (reference sequence). CDR3 DNA: TGTGCCAGCAGTTTATCCCCCTTCCGACAGCTAGATACGCAGTATTTT. This codes for CASSLSPFRQLDTQYF.

In its sample, this clone was seen a few times. In nucleotides, the CDR3 is TGTGCCAGCAGCTTCCTTACTAGCGGGAACAATGAGCAGTTCTTC. Amino acids: CASSFLTSGNNEQFF. The genes are TRBV7-2 and TRBJ2-1, with 10 bases aligning to TRBD2. Germline CDR1 reads SGHTA; CDR2 reads FQGNSA. The CDR3 loop spans 15 amino acids. V was pared by 3 bases and J by 5 bases, with 4 bases of the junction left unmatched.

V usage is TRBV29-1 and J usage is TRBJ1-1; 9 positions match TRBD1. CDR3 length: 12 residues. J lost 6 bases, V lost 4 bases, and 3 bases had no gene match. Per the germline V gene, CDR1 is SQVTM and CDR2 is ANQGSEA. The CDR3 nucleotides read TGCAGCGTTGCGGACAGGGGAGCTGAAGCTTTCTTT. Protein: CSVADRGAEAFF.

The CDR3 coding sequence is TGTGCCAGCAGTTTCCAGCGGGACTCCGGGGAGCAGTACTTC. This translates into CASSFQRDSGEQYF. The V gene is TRBV27, the J gene TRBJ2-7; 7 nucleotides align to TRBD2. The CDR3 is 14 residues long. With 3 bases clipped from V and 7 bases from J, the junction kept 9 bases outside the gene matches. Germline values: CDR1 MNHEY, CDR2 SMNVEV (reference sequence).

This chain joins TRBV28 and TRBJ2-7; the D gene is possibly TRBD1 (6 bases). This CDR3 is 16 amino acids long. V lost 4 bases to trimming and J lost 4 bases, with 20 bases between them. Germline loops: CDR1 MDHEN, CDR2 SYDVKM. This CDR3 reads CASSSPGTPENYEQYF. The CDR3 coding sequence is TGTGCCAGCAGTTCCCCCGGGACACCGGAGAATTACGAGCAGTACTTC.

The V gene is TRBV25-1, the J gene TRBJ2-4; perhaps TRBD2 as D (7 bases). Between the trimmed V and J ends, which lost 7 bases and 8 bases, there was a span of 15 bases. The CDR3 extends over 13 amino acids. In germline, CDR1 is MGHDK, CDR2 SYGVNS. The DNA for the CDR3 is TGTGCCAGCACCCGACAGGCGGGAGACATTCAGTACTTC. This gives the protein CASTRQAGDIQYF.

The chain recombines TRBV6-1 with TRBJ2-2; D unclear. CDR3 length: 15 residues. The ends were cut back, 6 bases at V and 8 bases at J, with 19 bases in the middle. CDR1 is MNHNS, CDR2 SASEGT, per germline. This CDR3 reads CASSTPQDSGGELFF. The CDR3, as DNA: TGTGCCAGCAGCACCCCCCAGGATTCCGGTGGGGAGCTGTTTTTT.

A note on this clone: One end of the junction fails to match germline, which may point to a read error. The gene calls are TRBV7-9 and TRBJ2-1; perhaps TRBD1 as D (5 bases). CDR3 size: 12 residues. Germline assignment: CDR1 SEHNR and CDR2 FQNEAQ (reference sequence). CDR3 in amino acids: CSSSLQGYEQFF. As DNA, the CDR3 is TGTTCCAGCAGTCTCCAGGGATATGAGCAGTTCTTC.

The chain uses TRBV29-1 and TRBJ2-2; D not resolved. The CDR3 spans 13 residues. Trimming stripped 3 bases from V and 2 bases from J, with 7 bases between. CDR1 and CDR2 from the germline V gene are SQVTM and ANQGSEA. CDR3 protein: CSVDSLNTGELFF. Written as DNA, the CDR3 is TGCAGCGTTGATAGCCTAAACACCGGGGAGCTGTTTTTT.

The J gene is TRBJ2-3, the V gene TRBV28, with 7 bases fitting TRBD1. The V gene's germline CDR1 is MDHEN and CDR2 SYDVKM. Trimming cost V 6 bases and J 0 bases; bases outside gene matches: 3. The CDR3 consists of 14 residues. The CDR3 DNA reads TGTGCCAGCAGGCGACAGGGTAGCACAGATACGCAGTATTTT. It yields the protein CASRRQGSTDTQYF.

The chain is built from TRBV7-2 and TRBJ2-2; D not resolved. This CDR3 is 16 amino acids long. V dropped 2 bases and J dropped 4 bases, with 14 bases sitting between them. The germline CDR1 and CDR2 sequences are SGHTA and FQGNSA. The DNA for the CDR3 is TGTGCCAGCAGCTTATCCCCGGGTACCAGCACCGGGGAGCTGTTTTTT. It is translated as CASSLSPGTSTGELFF.

The CDR3 protein is CAISPTGPRGDTQYF. In nucleotides, the CDR3 is TGTGCCATCAGTCCGACAGGTCCCCGGGGAGATACGCAGTATTTT. V usage is TRBV10-3 and J usage is TRBJ2-3; a weak D match, TRBD1 (6 bases). Trimming took off 5 bases at V and 5 bases at J, with 17 bases between the two ends. The CDR3 contains 15 residues. Per germline, CDR1 ENHRY and CDR2 SYGVKD.